These 19 T cell receptor beta chains were all obtained from the same sample, sequenced in a study of blood T cell repertoires in COVID-19. TCRdb's copy holds only in-frame clones and misses some; the assay was immunoSEQ multiplex PCR. Of about 240,000 clones in the sample, more than 70% are singletons; the top ten hold roughly 12%. The specimen sequenced was peripheral blood. Every receptor here comes from a man older than 75 with acute or convalescent COVID-19.

The CDR3 DNA reads TGTGCCAGCAGCAAAGTCTTAGCGGGGTTCCAAGAGACCCAGTACTTC. This translates into CASSKVLAGFQETQYF. The J gene is TRBJ2-5, the V gene TRBV21-1; the listed D gene, TRBD2, was not tested against the DNA. TRBV21-1 is recorded as a pseudogene. The CDR3 extends over 16 amino acids.

This clone occurred a few times. The chain uses TRBV12-3 or TRBV12-4 and TRBJ2-7; the D gene is possibly TRBD1 (5 bases). The CDR3 is 13 residues long. V lost 2 bases and J lost 6, with 11 bases in between. The CDR3: CASSLKGSAEQYF. The DNA of the CDR3 is TGTGCCAGCAGTTTAAAGGGGTCCGCCGAGCAGTACTTC.

CDR3 bases: TGTGCCAGCAGCCAAGATCCCGGGTATGGCTACACCTTC. Amino acids: CASSQDPGYGYTF. The gene calls are TRBV3-1 (or the pseudogene TRBV3-2) and TRBJ1-2, with D unclear. Germline values: CDR1 LGHDT, CDR2 YNNKEL (reference sequence). Trimming shortened V by 0 bases and J by 5 bases, and 7 bases separated the two germline ends. The CDR3 contains 13 residues.

V is TRBV7-2 and J is TRBJ2-1, with 9 bases aligning to TRBD2. V shed 1 base and J 9 bases; nucleotides not matched to a gene: 4. Germline CDR1 reads SGHTA; CDR2 reads FQGNSA. The CDR3 length is 14 residues. CDR3 bases: TGTGCCAGCAGCTTAGTAAAGCGGGGGGTTGAGCAGTTCTTC. Amino acids: CASSLVKRGVEQFF.

The chain joins TRBV5-1 to TRBJ2-7, with TRBD1 matching 10 bases. The CDR3 has 16 residues. In germline, CDR1 is SGHRS, CDR2 YFSETQ. V lost 1 base and J lost 2; bases outside the gene matches: 6. The CDR3 loop is CASSLWPGQGTYEQYF. The CDR3 nucleotides are TGCGCCAGCAGCTTGTGGCCGGGACAGGGGACCTACGAGCAGTACTTC.

The gene calls are TRBV11-2 and TRBJ1-4, with TRBD1 as a possible D gene (5 bases). The CDR3 consists of 14 residues. V was shortened by 6 bases and J by 8 bases, with 16 bases between the two germline ends. Germline CDR1 reads SGHAT; CDR2 reads FQNNGV. CDR3 coding DNA: TGTGCCAGCAGTCGCGGGAGGGGCGGCGAAAAACTGTTTTTT. Translation gives CASSRGRGGEKLFF.

The chain has TRBV24-1 and TRBJ2-3; TRBD1 aligns across 9 bases. The CDR3 spans 16 residues. Per germline, CDR1 KGHDR and CDR2 SFDVKD. Unmatched junction bases numbered 3, after V lost 3 bases and J lost 0 bases. The CDR3 DNA follows: TGTGCCACCAGTGATACGGGACAGGGAAGCACAGATACGCAGTATTTT. It codes for CATSDTGQGSTDTQYF.

The chain recombines TRBV5-1 with TRBJ1-6; TRBD1 matches 7 bases. The CDR3 has 15 residues. Germline trimming cut 2 bases from V and 14 bases from J; bases unmatched to any gene: 13. CDR1 is SGHRS, CDR2 YFSETQ, per germline. This CDR3 reads CASSLQGIARGTLHF. As DNA, the CDR3 is TGCGCCAGCAGCTTACAGGGGATCGCAAGGGGCACCCTCCACTTT.

This clone was detected once. The rearrangement uses TRBV3-1 (or the pseudogene TRBV3-2) and TRBJ2-3; TRBD2 aligns across 7 bases. CDR3 size: 15 residues. V lost 3 bases to trimming and J lost 3 bases; unmatched junction nucleotides: 6. The germline V gene has CDR1 LGHDT and CDR2 YNNKEL (reference sequence). The CDR3 region has the DNA TGTGCCAGCAGCCAGGGGGGGTGGGAGACAGATACGCAGTATTTT. Translated, it gives CASSQGGWETDTQYF.

This clone was seen a handful of times. The rearrangement uses TRBV18 and TRBJ1-5, with a tentative D call TRBD1 (5 bases). Germline CDR1 is KGHSH and CDR2 is LQKENI. The CDR3 has 14 residues. V lost 6 bases and J 3 bases, leaving 12 bases between the germline ends. The CDR3 DNA sequence: TGTGCCAGCTCCACCGGGGGGGTCAATCAGCCCCAGCATTTT. Protein: CASSTGGVNQPQHF.

The CDR3 spells CASSQDRVAGVDEQYF. CDR3 in DNA: TGTGCCAGCAGCCAAGATAGGGTAGCGGGAGTCGACGAGCAGTACTTC. The genes are TRBV14 and TRBJ2-7, with 9 bases lining up with TRBD2. Looked up from germline, CDR1 is SGHDN and CDR2 is FVKESK. Germline trimming cut 0 bases from V and 5 bases from J; bases unmatched to any gene: 8. CDR3 length: 16 residues.

The table lists this clone with a count of one. The chain couples TRBV7-5 to TRBJ1-3. TRBV7-5 is a listed pseudogene. The CDR3 is 11 residues long. CDR3 loop: CARGGENTIYF. DNA for the CDR3: TGTGCCAGAGGGGGGGAAAACACCATATATTTT.

J is TRBJ1-4 and V is TRBV5-8; 9 nucleotides align to TRBD1. Losses at the gene ends were 0 bases for V and 7 bases for J; bases not matched to a gene: 7. Germline CDR1 reads SGHTS; CDR2 reads YDEGEE. There are 16 residues in the CDR3. The CDR3 DNA sequence: TGTGCCAGCAGCTTGGGGACAGGGGAAAGTGTTGAAAAACTGTTTTTT. Its translation: CASSLGTGESVEKLFF.

This sequence joins TRBV4-3 and TRBJ1-2; 8 bases map to TRBD1. The germline CDR1 and CDR2 sequences are LGHNA and YSLEER. This CDR3 comprises 15 residues. V was clipped by 4 bases and J by 6 bases; unmatched bases: 10. CDR3 residues: CASSPSGQGEDGYTF. In DNA form, the CDR3 reads TGCGCCAGCAGCCCCTCCGGACAGGGTGAGGATGGCTACACCTTC.

This chain connects TRBV16 to TRBJ2-2; 7 bases align to TRBD1. CDR3 length: 15 residues. V was pared by 0 bases and J by 4 bases, with 2 bases of the junction left unmatched. Per germline, CDR1 KGHSY and CDR2 FQNENV. The CDR3 spells CASSQSSGGTGELFF. The CDR3 DNA follows: TGTGCCAGCAGCCAATCGTCAGGGGGCACCGGGGAGCTGTTTTTT.

This chain uses TRBV7-2 with TRBJ2-3; 9 bases agree with TRBD2. This CDR3 is built from 15 residues. The V and J ends lost 8 bases and 0 bases, in that order; junction bases with no gene match: 6. Per the germline V gene, CDR1 is SGHTA and CDR2 is FQGNSA. CDR3 region: CASRGGAHSTDTQYF. CDR3 coding DNA: TGTGCCAGCCGCGGGGGGGCACATAGCACAGATACGCAGTATTTT.

The chain combines TRBV4-2 with TRBJ2-1; 13 bases align to TRBD2. Germline loops: CDR1 LGHNA, CDR2 YNFKEQ. This CDR3 comprises 17 residues. J was trimmed by 6 bases and V by 4 bases; bases with no gene match: 9. The CDR3 DNA reads as TGTGCCAGCAGCCTTACTAGCGGGAGGGCCCCGGGCAATGAGCAGTTCTTC. Its protein product is CASSLTSGRAPGNEQFF.

The chain carries TRBV7-8 and TRBJ1-2; a possible D gene is TRBD1 (6 bases). V gave up 1 base and J gave up 7 bases, with 10 bases separating them. Germline-derived CDR1 and CDR2 are SGHVS and FQNEAQ. The CDR3 has 13 amino acids. CDR3 bases: TGTGCCAGCAGCTTAGACAGGGTTGGTGGCTACACCTTC. This gives the protein CASSLDRVGGYTF.

This sequence joins TRBV2 and TRBJ1-2; 10 positions agree with TRBD1. CDR1 and CDR2 (germline): SNHLY, FYNNEI. The junction had 13 bases not matched to a gene; V was cut back by 11 bases and J by 4 bases. The CDR3 covers 15 residues. The CDR3 region has the DNA TGTGCCGTCGTGCCCCGGACAGGGGGTGGCTATGGCTACACCTTC. This gives the protein CAVVPRTGGGYGYTF.